Shown below are 32 T cell receptor beta chains from a single sample sequenced in a study of CD8 T cells in Susac syndrome. After extraction with the RNeasy kit, roughly 0.45 to 1 ug of the RNA was reverse transcribed using random hexamers. TCRdb ran MiXCR on the immunoSEQ multiplex PCR reads and lists one entry per CDR3 protein. The sample yields roughly 130,000 distinct CDR3 sequences, around 96% seen once. The sequenced material came from CD4+ T cells from PBMCs. Every receptor here comes from a human donor in good health.

This clonotype was observed a single time. DNA for the CDR3: TGTGCCAGCAGCTTGGGAACTAGCGGGGGGCGGGAGACCCAGTACTTC. It yields the protein CASSLGTSGGRETQYF. J is TRBJ2-5 and V is TRBV5-6; TRBD2 aligns across 12 bases. The germline V gene has CDR1 SGHDT and CDR2 YYEEEE. With 0 bases clipped from V and 5 bases from J, the junction kept 5 bases outside the gene matches. The CDR3 loop spans 16 amino acids.

This chain links TRBV5-1 with TRBJ2-1; a weak D match, TRBD2 (6 bases). Germline V CDR1 and CDR2: SGHRS, YFSETQ. The CDR3 sequence is 13 residues long. The V and J ends lost 2 bases and 4 bases respectively, with 7 bases between them. The CDR3 DNA sequence: TGCGCCAGCAGCTTTGGGGGGTACAATGAGCAGTTCTTC. Protein: CASSFGGYNEQFF. The entire variable domain, with the rest obtained from reference TRBV5-1 and TRBJ2-1, is as follows: KAGVTQTPRYLIKTRGQQVTLSCSPISGHRSVSWYQQTPGQGLQFLFEYFSETQRNKGNFPGRFSGRQFSNSRSEMNVSTLELGDSALYLCASSFGGYNEQFFGPGTRLTVL.

J is TRBJ2-1 and V is TRBV25-1; 9 nucleotides match TRBD2. Germline trimming cut 3 bases from V and 7 bases from J; bases unmatched to any gene: 7. The CDR3 contains 15 residues. Germline CDR1 and CDR2: MGHDK and SYGVNS. This chain's CDR3 is CASSDKSGRWNEQFF. CDR3 in DNA: TGTGCCAGCAGTGATAAAAGCGGGAGGTGGAATGAGCAGTTCTTC.

The chain recombines TRBV25-1 with TRBJ2-7; no clear D. Trimming shortened V by 4 bases and J by 3 bases, and 10 bases separated the two germline ends. This CDR3 spans 13 amino acids. CDR1 and CDR2 (germline): MGHDK, SYGVNS. CDR3 bases: TGTGCCAGCAGTGCTGGACCGTACTACGAGCAGTACTTC. This translates into CASSAGPYYEQYF.

The chain links TRBV3-1 to TRBJ2-3; D possibly corresponds to TRBD2 (6 bases). The CDR3 consists of 13 residues. CDR1 is LGHDT, CDR2 YNNKEL, per germline (reference sequence). Trimming left V 2 bases short and J 14 bases short, with 17 bases between. The CDR3 sequence is CASSQSGLHQPYF. In DNA form, the CDR3 reads TGTGCCAGCAGCCAAAGCGGGCTCCACCAGCCGTATTTT.

CDR3 sequence (DNA): TGCGCCAGCAGTCCAGGACTAGAGGTCGGGGAGCTGTTTTTT. Protein: CASSPGLEVGELFF. The rearrangement joins TRBV10-2 to TRBJ2-2; 7 bases line up with TRBD2. CDR3 size: 14 residues. V trimming: 5 bases; J trimming: 7 bases; junction bases outside the gene matches: 7. Germline CDR1 is WSHSY and CDR2 is SAAADI.

The chain combines TRBV7-2 with TRBJ2-7; TRBD2 matches 7 bases. The CDR3 consists of 12 residues. V lost 1 base to trimming and J lost 10 bases; unmatched junction nucleotides: 4. Per germline, CDR1 SGHTA and CDR2 FQGNSA. The DNA for the CDR3 is TGTGCCAGCAGCTTAGAGACTAGCCGTCAGTACTTC. Translating gives CASSLETSRQYF.

The J gene is TRBJ2-1, the V gene TRBV29-1; 10 bases fit TRBD2. This CDR3 is built from 16 residues. CDR1 is SQVTM, CDR2 ANQGSEA, per germline. V shed 2 bases and J 10 bases; nucleotides not matched to a gene: 14. The CDR3, as DNA: TGCAGCGTTGAAACGGCTGGACTAGCGGAAACTTCCGAGCAGTTCTTC. It specifies CSVETAGLAETSEQFF.

The gene calls are TRBV20-1 and TRBJ2-7; 10 bases match TRBD2. V was clipped by 1 base and J by 6 bases; unmatched bases: 6. The germline gives CDR1 DFQATT, CDR2 SNEGSKA (reference sequence). The CDR3 is made up of 14 amino acids. The CDR3 sequence: CSARVGSGRSEQYF. Here the CDR3 DNA reads TGCAGTGCTAGAGTCGGTAGCGGGAGGTCCGAGCAGTACTTC.

The CDR3 sequence: CASSLNTATNEKLFF. CDR3 nucleotides: TGCGCCAGCTCGCTCAACACTGCAACTAATGAAAAACTGTTTTTT. The rearrangement uses TRBV5-1 and TRBJ1-4; D is unresolved. V lost 7 bases and J lost 0, with 13 bases in between. The CDR3 runs to 15 residues. From germline, CDR1 is SGHRS and CDR2 YFSETQ.

The genes are TRBV5-1 and TRBJ2-5; tentatively, D is TRBD1 or TRBD2 (5 bases each). Trimming pared 4 bases from V and 1 base from J, leaving 11 bases between. This CDR3 has 14 residues. Germline values: CDR1 SGHRS, CDR2 YFSETQ. The CDR3 region is CASSRGQGQETQYF. CDR3 DNA: TGCGCCAGCAGCCGGGGCCAGGGCCAAGAGACCCAGTACTTC.

This clonotype was found once. The V call is TRBV18, the J call TRBJ2-5; 8 bases fit TRBD1. The germline V gene has CDR1 KGHSH and CDR2 LQKENI. The CDR3 spans 13 residues. J was trimmed by 4 bases and V by 6 bases; bases with no gene match: 4. CDR3 in amino acids: CASSTGGGETQYF. The DNA of the CDR3 is TGTGCCAGCTCCACAGGGGGAGGAGAGACCCAGTACTTC. The whole variable domain, remainder taken from reference TRBV18 and TRBJ2-5, is NAGVMQNPRHLVRRRGQEARLRCSPMKGHSHVYWYRQLPEEGLKFMVYLQKENIIDESGMPKERFSAEFPKEGPSILRIQQVVRGDSAAYFCASSTGGGETQYFGPGTRLLVL.

This clonotype was seen only once. The chain joins TRBV28 to TRBJ2-2, with TRBD1 identical over 7 bases. The trim removed 2 bases at V and 2 bases at J, leaving 5 bases unmatched. The CDR3 loop spans 16 amino acids. CDR1 and CDR2 (germline): MDHEN, SYDVKM. CDR3 residues: CASSLPTGFNTGELFF. CDR3 nucleotide sequence: TGTGCCAGCAGTTTACCGACAGGGTTCAACACCGGGGAGCTGTTTTTT.

This clonotype appeared once. V is TRBV2 and J is TRBJ2-1; 9 bases line up with TRBD1. Trimming cost V 4 bases and J 5 bases; bases outside gene matches: 3. The CDR3 is 14 residues long. Germline V gene sequence: CDR1 SNHLY, CDR2 FYNNEI. The CDR3 is CASSVRTGDNEQFF. DNA for the CDR3: TGTGCCAGCAGTGTACGGACAGGGGACAATGAGCAGTTCTTC.

The CDR3: CASSWGAGVLQETQYF. CDR3 in DNA: TGTGCCAGCAGCTGGGGAGCGGGAGTGCTCCAAGAGACCCAGTACTTC. This rearrangement joins TRBV5-6 to TRBJ2-5; the match to TRBD2 covers 8 bases. V was clipped by 3 bases and J by 1 base; unmatched bases: 8. The CDR3 is made up of 16 amino acids. Germline V gene sequence: CDR1 SGHDT, CDR2 YYEEEE.

V is TRBV5-1 and J is TRBJ2-5, with 7 bases matching TRBD2. The germline V gene has CDR1 SGHRS and CDR2 YFSETQ. With 0 bases clipped from V and 5 bases from J, the junction kept 13 bases outside the gene matches. The CDR3 has 17 residues. CDR3 sequence: CASSLEVGGPETETQYF. The CDR3 DNA sequence: TGCGCCAGCAGCTTGGAGGTGGGAGGGCCCGAAACCGAGACCCAGTACTTC.

This clonotype was seen more than once but under ten times. The V gene is TRBV29-1, the J gene TRBJ2-2; TRBD2 agrees at 7 bases. The CDR3 loop spans 14 amino acids. The V gene end was trimmed by 4 bases and the J gene end by 6 bases; junction bases not matched to a gene: 8. CDR1 and CDR2 (germline): SQVTM, ANQGSEA. DNA of the CDR3: TGCAGCGTTGTAAGGACTAGTTCGCCCGGGGAGCTGTTTTTT. Its translation is CSVVRTSSPGELFF.

The chain uses TRBV19 and TRBJ1-1, with D perhaps matching TRBD1 (6 bases). The V end lost 5 bases, the J end lost 5 bases, and 27 bases lay between the germline ends. The germline CDR1 and CDR2 sequences are LNHDA and SQIVND (reference sequence). The CDR3 has 18 amino acids. CDR3 region: CASSPRGRGFLTGTEAFF. For the CDR3, the DNA is TGTGCCAGTAGTCCACGTGGCAGGGGATTTCTGACGGGGACTGAAGCTTTCTTT. Looking up the rest from reference TRBV19 and TRBJ1-1 gives the full variable domain: DGGITQSPKYLFRKEGQNVTLSCEQNLNHDAMYWYRQDPGQGLRLIYYSQIVNDFQKGDIAEGYSVSREKKESFPLTVTSAQKNPTAFYLCASSPRGRGFLTGTEAFFGQGTRLTVV.

The rearrangement joins TRBV29-1 to TRBJ1-2; TRBD1 is a possible D gene (6 bases). Trimming removed 3 bases from V and 5 bases from J, with 13 bases in between. Germline V gene data show CDR1 as SQVTM and CDR2 as ANQGSEA. The CDR3 totals 13 residues. DNA of the CDR3: TGCAGCGTTGAGTCAGGGGTCAAGTATGGCTACACCTTC. Its translation: CSVESGVKYGYTF.

The rearrangement links TRBV11-2 to TRBJ2-4; D is possibly TRBD1 or TRBD2 (5 bases each). The V gene's germline CDR1 is SGHAT and CDR2 FQNNGV. The ends were cut back, 0 bases at V and 14 bases at J, with 11 bases in the middle. This CDR3 spans 12 amino acids. The CDR3: CASSLDQGVEYF. The CDR3 DNA reads as TGTGCCAGCAGCTTAGACCAGGGAGTGGAGTACTTC.

This sequence joins TRBV5-1 and TRBJ2-6, with 7 positions matching TRBD1. Germline V gene sequence: CDR1 SGHRS, CDR2 YFSETQ. Trimming took 0 bases from V and 2 from J; bases not matched to a gene: 2. The CDR3 is made up of 16 amino acids. Here the CDR3 reads CASSLEGGPGANVLTF. The CDR3 nucleotides read TGCGCCAGCAGCTTGGAAGGGGGCCCTGGGGCCAACGTCCTGACTTTC.

This chain connects TRBV25-1 to TRBJ2-5; unclear D gene. Trimming took 11 bases from V and 7 from J, leaving 14 bases between them. Germline CDR1 reads MGHDK; CDR2 reads SYGVNS. This CDR3 is 11 amino acids long. As DNA, the CDR3 is TGTGCCGTAGGGCTTTGGGGGACCCAGTACTTC. It codes for CAVGLWGTQYF.

J is TRBJ2-7 and V is TRBV7-2; tentative D call: TRBD2 (5 bases). The CDR3 length is 13 residues. The V gene lost 6 bases and the J gene lost 3 bases, with 12 bases spanning the gap. From germline, CDR1 is SGHTA and CDR2 FQGNSA. CDR3 coding DNA: TGTGCCAGCAGAAGGAGCGGTATCTACGAGCAGTACTTC. Translating gives CASRRSGIYEQYF.

The rearrangement uses TRBV27 and TRBJ1-1; D call uncertain. The V gene lost 2 bases and the J gene lost 6 bases, with 10 bases spanning the gap. This CDR3 has 13 residues. Germline CDR1 MNHEY, CDR2 SMNVEV (reference sequence). For the CDR3, the DNA is TGTGCCAGCAGTTTAGGCGAGAGGGCTGAAGCTTTCTTT. Its translation: CASSLGERAEAFF.

V and J are TRBV29-1 and TRBJ2-3; TRBD2 matches at 9 bases. The germline V gene has CDR1 SQVTM and CDR2 ANQGSEA. The CDR3 is made up of 13 amino acids. V shed 5 bases, J shed 5 bases, and the junction held 5 bases outside the gene matches. The DNA of the CDR3 is TGCAGCGTTCGGCTAGCGGGGCGAGATACGCAGTATTTT. Protein product: CSVRLAGRDTQYF.

The rearrangement uses TRBV5-1 and TRBJ2-2; D possibly matches TRBD1 or TRBD2 (5 bases each). Germline V gene lookup returns CDR1 SGHRS and CDR2 YFSETQ. This CDR3 has 15 amino acids. V was clipped by 7 bases and J by 0 bases, with 13 bases between them. The CDR3 region is CASCRGRPNTGELFF. CDR3 nucleotide sequence: TGCGCCAGCTGCCGGGGACGCCCGAACACCGGGGAGCTGTTTTTT.

The chain carries TRBV29-1 and TRBJ2-5; the match to TRBD2 covers 8 bases. The ends lost 4 bases at V and 2 bases at J; junction bases unmatched: 6. Germline V lookup: CDR1 SQVTM, CDR2 ANQGSEA. The length of the CDR3 is 14 residues. The CDR3 DNA is TGCAGCGTTGTTAAAGCGGGAGAGCAAGAGACCCAGTACTTC. Translated, it gives CSVVKAGEQETQYF. The variable domain in full, with the rest retrieved from reference TRBV29-1 and TRBJ2-5, is SAVISQKPSRDICQRGTSLTIQCQVDSQVTMMFWYRQQPGQSLTLIATANQGSEATYESGFVIDKFPISRPNLTFSTLTVSNMSPEDSSIYLCSVVKAGEQETQYFGPGTRLLVL.

For the CDR3, the DNA is TGTGCCAGCAGCCCTAGTGGACAGGGGGCGGCCGGGGAGCTGTTTTTT. Protein sequence: CASSPSGQGAAGELFF. This chain links TRBV7-6 with TRBJ2-2; 11 positions match TRBD1. Germline CDR1 is SGHVS and CDR2 is FNYEAQ. Losses at the gene ends were 5 bases for V and 6 bases for J; bases not matched to a gene: 8. CDR3 length: 16 amino acids.

J is TRBJ2-5 and V is TRBV24-1, with 8 bases fitting TRBD1. Germline V gene sequence: CDR1 KGHDR, CDR2 SFDVKD. V shed 6 bases, J shed 5 bases, and the junction held 7 bases outside the gene matches. The CDR3 covers 14 residues. Here the CDR3 reads CATSSPGGHETQYF. The CDR3 coding sequence is TGTGCCACCAGTTCCCCAGGGGGCCACGAGACCCAGTACTTC.

The gene calls are TRBV3-1 and TRBJ2-6, with a possible D match to TRBD2 (6 bases). This CDR3 contains 17 residues. Germline values: CDR1 LGHDT, CDR2 YNNKEL (reference sequence). Between the trimmed V and J ends, which lost 3 bases and 0 bases, there was a span of 12 bases. The CDR3 here is CASSHAGGLSGANVLTF. CDR3 DNA sequence: TGTGCCAGCAGCCATGCCGGGGGTCTCTCTGGGGCCAACGTCCTGACTTTC.

The chain couples TRBV30 to TRBJ2-1, with 10 bases lining up with TRBD2. V was pared by 5 bases and J by 8 bases, with 12 bases of the junction left unmatched. This CDR3 has 15 residues. Germline V lookup: CDR1 GTSNPN, CDR2 SVGIG (reference sequence). The CDR3 DNA follows: TGTGCCTGGGGCATGACTAGCGGGTGGAAGGATGAGCAGTTCTTC. Protein sequence: CAWGMTSGWKDEQFF. Full variable domain (missing parts from reference TRBV30 and TRBJ2-1): SQTIHQWPATLVQPVGSPLSLECTVEGTSNPNLYWYRQAAGRGLQLLFYSVGIGQISSEVPQNLSASRPQDRQFILSSKKLLLSDSGFYLCAWGMTSGWKDEQFFGPGTRLTVL.

V is TRBV2 and J is TRBJ1-1; a possible D gene is TRBD1 (5 bases). Trimming took 8 bases from V and 4 from J, leaving 8 bases between them. CDR3 length equals 11 residues. Germline CDR1 reads SNHLY; CDR2 reads FYNNEI. The CDR3 region has the DNA TGTGCCAGCCGTCAGGGCACTGAAGCTTTCTTT. Translating gives CASRQGTEAFF.